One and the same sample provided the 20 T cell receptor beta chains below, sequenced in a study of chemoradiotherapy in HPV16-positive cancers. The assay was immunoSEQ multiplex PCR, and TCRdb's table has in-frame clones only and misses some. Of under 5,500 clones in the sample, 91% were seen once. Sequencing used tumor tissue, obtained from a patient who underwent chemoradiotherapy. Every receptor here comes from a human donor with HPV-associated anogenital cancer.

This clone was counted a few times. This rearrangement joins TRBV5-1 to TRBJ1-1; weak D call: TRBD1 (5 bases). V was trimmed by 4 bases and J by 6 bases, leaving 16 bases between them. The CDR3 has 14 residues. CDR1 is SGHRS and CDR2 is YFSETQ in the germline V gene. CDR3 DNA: TGCGCCAGCAGCACCACGGGGGTTTTGGCTGAAGCTTTCTTT. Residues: CASSTTGVLAEAFF.

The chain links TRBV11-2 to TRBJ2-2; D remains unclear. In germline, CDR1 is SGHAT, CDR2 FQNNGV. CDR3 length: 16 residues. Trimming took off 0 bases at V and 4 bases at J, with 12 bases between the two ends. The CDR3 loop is CASSLEYKVGTGELFF. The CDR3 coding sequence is TGTGCCAGCAGCTTAGAGTATAAGGTTGGCACCGGGGAGCTGTTTTTT.

The CDR3 loop reads CASSLPGKETQYF. The DNA for the CDR3 is TGTGCCAGCAGCTTGCCAGGGAAAGAGACCCAGTACTTC. The chain is built from TRBV5-5 and TRBJ2-5; the D gene is possibly TRBD1 (5 bases). CDR3 length: 13 residues. V dropped 1 base and J dropped 3 bases, with 7 bases sitting between them. Germline CDR1 reads SGHKS; CDR2 reads YYEKEE (reference sequence).

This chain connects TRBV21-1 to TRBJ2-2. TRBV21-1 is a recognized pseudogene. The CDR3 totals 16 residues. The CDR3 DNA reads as TGTGCCAGCAGCAAAGAAATGAGGGGTAACACCGGGGAGCTGTTTTTT. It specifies CASSKEMRGNTGELFF.

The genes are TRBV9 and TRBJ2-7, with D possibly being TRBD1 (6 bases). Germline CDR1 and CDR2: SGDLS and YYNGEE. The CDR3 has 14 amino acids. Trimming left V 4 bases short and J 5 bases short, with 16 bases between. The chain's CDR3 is CASSPRQAADEQYF. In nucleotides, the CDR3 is TGTGCCAGCAGCCCGCGACAGGCCGCGGACGAGCAGTACTTC.

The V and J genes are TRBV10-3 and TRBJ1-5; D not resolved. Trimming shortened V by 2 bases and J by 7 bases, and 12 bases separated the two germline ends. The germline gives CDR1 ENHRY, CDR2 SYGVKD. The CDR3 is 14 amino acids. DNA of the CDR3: TGTGCCATCAGTGAGGATGGGGATGGCCAGCCCCAGCATTTT. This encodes CAISEDGDGQPQHF.

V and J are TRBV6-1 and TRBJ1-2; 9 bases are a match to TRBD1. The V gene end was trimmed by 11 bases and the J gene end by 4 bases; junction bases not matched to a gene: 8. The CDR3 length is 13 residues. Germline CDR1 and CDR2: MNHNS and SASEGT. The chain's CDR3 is CAGEGTGPYGYTF. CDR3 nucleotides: TGTGCCGGGGAAGGGACAGGGCCCTATGGCTACACCTTC.

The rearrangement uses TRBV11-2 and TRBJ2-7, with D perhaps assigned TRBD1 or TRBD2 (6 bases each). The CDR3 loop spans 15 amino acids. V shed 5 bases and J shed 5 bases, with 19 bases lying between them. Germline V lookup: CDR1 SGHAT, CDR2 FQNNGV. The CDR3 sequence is CASSPGDGGGHEQYF. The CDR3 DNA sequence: TGTGCCAGCAGCCCGGGGGACGGAGGGGGACACGAGCAGTACTTC.

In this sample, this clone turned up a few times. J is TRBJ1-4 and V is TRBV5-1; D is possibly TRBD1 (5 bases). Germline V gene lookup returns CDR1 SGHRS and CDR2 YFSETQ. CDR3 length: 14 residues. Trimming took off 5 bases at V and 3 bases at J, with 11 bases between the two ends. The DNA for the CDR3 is TGCGCCAGCAGTAAGGGGCCATCTAATGAAAAACTGTTTTTT. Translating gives CASSKGPSNEKLFF.

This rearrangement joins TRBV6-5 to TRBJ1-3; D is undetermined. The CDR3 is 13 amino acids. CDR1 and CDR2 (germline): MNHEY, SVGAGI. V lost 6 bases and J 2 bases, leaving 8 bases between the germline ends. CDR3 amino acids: CASRSGAGNTIYF. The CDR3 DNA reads TGTGCCAGCAGGTCTGGCGCTGGAAACACCATATATTTT.

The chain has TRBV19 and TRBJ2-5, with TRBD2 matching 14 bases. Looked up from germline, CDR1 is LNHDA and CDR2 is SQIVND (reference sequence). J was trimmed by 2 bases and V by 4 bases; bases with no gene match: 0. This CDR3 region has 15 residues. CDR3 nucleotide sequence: TGTGCCAGTAGTAGGACTAGCGGGGGGCAAGAGACCCAGTACTTC. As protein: CASSRTSGGQETQYF.

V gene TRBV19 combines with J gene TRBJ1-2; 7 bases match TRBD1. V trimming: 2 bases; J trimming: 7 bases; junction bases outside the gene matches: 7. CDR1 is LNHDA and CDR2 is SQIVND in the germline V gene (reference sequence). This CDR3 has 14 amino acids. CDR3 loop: CASSISPGQAGYTF. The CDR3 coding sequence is TGTGCCAGTAGTATAAGCCCCGGACAGGCTGGCTACACCTTC. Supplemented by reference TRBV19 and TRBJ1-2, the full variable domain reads DGGITQSPKYLFRKEGQNVTLSCEQNLNHDAMYWYRQDPGQGLRLIYYSQIVNDFQKGDIAEGYSVSREKKESFPLTVTSAQKNPTAFYLCASSISPGQAGYTFGSGTRLTVV.

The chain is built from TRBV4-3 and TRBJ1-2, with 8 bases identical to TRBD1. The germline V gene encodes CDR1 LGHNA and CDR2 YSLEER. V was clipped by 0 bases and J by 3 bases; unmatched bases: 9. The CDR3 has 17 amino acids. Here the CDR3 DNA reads TGCGCCAGCAGCCAAGAATTCGAGGGACAGGTTTACTATGGCTACACCTTC. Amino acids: CASSQEFEGQVYYGYTF.

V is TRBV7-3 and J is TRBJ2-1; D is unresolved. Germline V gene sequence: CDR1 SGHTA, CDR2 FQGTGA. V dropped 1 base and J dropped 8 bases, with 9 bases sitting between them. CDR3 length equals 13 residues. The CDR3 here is CASSLNPSDEQFF. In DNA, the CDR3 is TGTGCCAGCAGCTTAAATCCCTCGGATGAGCAGTTCTTC.

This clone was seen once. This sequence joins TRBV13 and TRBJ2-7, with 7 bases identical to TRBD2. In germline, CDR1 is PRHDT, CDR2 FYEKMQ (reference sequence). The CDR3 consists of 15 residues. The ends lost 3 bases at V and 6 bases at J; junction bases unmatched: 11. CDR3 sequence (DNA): TGTGCCAGCAGCTTGGCGGGAGCGCATTCGGGCGAGCAGTACTTC. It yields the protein CASSLAGAHSGEQYF.

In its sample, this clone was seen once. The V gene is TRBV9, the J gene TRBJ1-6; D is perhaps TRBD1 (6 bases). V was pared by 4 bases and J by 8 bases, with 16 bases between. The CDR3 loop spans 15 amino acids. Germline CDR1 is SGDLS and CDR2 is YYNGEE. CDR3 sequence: CASSPHGGRDSPLHF. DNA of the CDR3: TGTGCCAGCAGCCCCCATGGGGGGCGAGATTCACCCCTCCACTTT. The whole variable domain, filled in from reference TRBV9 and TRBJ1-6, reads DSGVTQTPKHLITATGQRVTLRCSPRSGDLSVYWYQQSLDQGLQFLIQYYNGEERAKGNILERFSAQQFPDLHSELNLSSLELGDSALYFCASSPHGGRDSPLHFGNGTRLTVT.

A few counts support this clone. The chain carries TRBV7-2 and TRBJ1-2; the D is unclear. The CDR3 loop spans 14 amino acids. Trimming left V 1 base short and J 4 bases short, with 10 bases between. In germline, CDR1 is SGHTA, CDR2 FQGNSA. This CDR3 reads CASSLEPTAYGYTF. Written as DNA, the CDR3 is TGTGCCAGCAGCTTAGAGCCCACAGCCTATGGCTACACCTTC.

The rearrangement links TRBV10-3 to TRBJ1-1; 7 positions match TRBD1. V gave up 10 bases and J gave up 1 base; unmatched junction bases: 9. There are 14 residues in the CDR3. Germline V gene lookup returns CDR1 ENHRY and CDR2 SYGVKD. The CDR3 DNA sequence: TGTGCCACCTCAGGGGGGGGGCCGAACACTGAAGCTTTCTTT. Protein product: CATSGGGPNTEAFF.

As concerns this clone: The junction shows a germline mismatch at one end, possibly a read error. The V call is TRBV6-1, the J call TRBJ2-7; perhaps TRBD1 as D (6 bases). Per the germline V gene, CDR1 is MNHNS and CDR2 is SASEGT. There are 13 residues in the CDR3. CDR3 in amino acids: CASSGQTDRPTHF. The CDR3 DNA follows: TGTGCCAGCAGTGGACAAACTGACAGGCCAACCCACTTC.

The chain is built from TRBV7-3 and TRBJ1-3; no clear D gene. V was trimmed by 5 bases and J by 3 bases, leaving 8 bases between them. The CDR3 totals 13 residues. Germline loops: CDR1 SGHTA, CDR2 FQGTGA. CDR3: CASSPASGNTIYF. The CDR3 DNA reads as TGTGCCAGCAGCCCGGCGAGTGGAAACACCATATATTTT. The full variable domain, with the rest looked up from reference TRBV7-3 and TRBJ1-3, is GAGVSQTPSNKVTEKGKYVELRCDPISGHTALYWYRQSLGQGPEFLIYFQGTGAADDSGLPNDRFFAVRPEGSVSTLKIQRTERGDSAVYLCASSPASGNTIYFGEGSWLTVV.